These 16 T cell receptor beta chains were all obtained from the same sample, sequenced in a study of blood T cell repertoires in COVID-19. The assay was immunoSEQ multiplex PCR, and TCRdb's table has in-frame clones only and misses some. The table has approximately 350,000 clones, approximately 87% seen once. Sequenced input: peripheral blood. These receptors were collected from a woman in her forties or fifties with COVID-19, enrolled during active disease.

The V call is TRBV5-1, the J call TRBJ1-5; no firm D call. Germline assignment: CDR1 SGHRS and CDR2 YFSETQ. The CDR3 has 13 residues. Trimming took off 0 bases at V and 2 bases at J, with 3 bases between the two ends. For the CDR3, the DNA is TGCGCCAGCAGCTTGGTAGGCAATCAGCCCCAGCATTTT. It encodes CASSLVGNQPQHF.

As DNA, the CDR3 is TGTGCCACCAGTGGGGACAGGGGCAATCAGCCCCAGCATTTT. Protein product: CATSGDRGNQPQHF. The chain links TRBV24-1 to TRBJ1-5; 9 positions match TRBD1. With 5 bases clipped from V and 2 bases from J, the junction kept 0 bases outside the gene matches. This CDR3 contains 14 residues. Per germline, CDR1 KGHDR and CDR2 SFDVKD.

This clone has just a few counts. This chain connects TRBV19 to TRBJ1-5, with 7 bases lining up with TRBD1. CDR3 size: 15 residues. With V trimmed by 6 bases and J by 6 bases, 11 bases remained unmatched. CDR1 is LNHDA, CDR2 SQIVND, per germline (reference sequence). For the CDR3, the DNA is TGTGCCAGTAGCAAAACACAGGGGCCAGGTCAGCCCCAGCATTTT. This translates into CASSKTQGPGQPQHF.

The chain employs TRBV27 and TRBJ2-1; 15 bases line up with TRBD2. The CDR3 is 20 residues long. After removal of 2 bases from V and 3 bases from J, the junction contained 11 bases not matched to a gene. Germline loops: CDR1 MNHEY, CDR2 SMNVEV (reference sequence). Here the CDR3 reads CASSLTTPGLAGGNYNEQFF. CDR3 in DNA: TGTGCCAGCAGTTTAACCACCCCGGGACTAGCGGGAGGTAACTACAATGAGCAGTTCTTC.

The chain carries TRBV6-6 and TRBJ1-1, with D possibly being TRBD1 (6 bases). V lost 5 bases to trimming and J lost 4 bases, with 17 bases between them. The CDR3 runs to 15 residues. The germline V gene has CDR1 MNHNY and CDR2 SVGAGI (reference sequence). The CDR3 DNA follows: TGTGCCAGCAGTCAAGGACAGTTCGGAGGCACTGAAGCTTTCTTT. Encoded protein: CASSQGQFGGTEAFF.

The V and J genes are TRBV3-1 (or the pseudogene TRBV3-2) and TRBJ1-1, with a tentative D call TRBD1 (6 bases). The CDR3 is 11 amino acids. Trimming took 5 bases from V and 9 from J, leaving 10 bases between them. Per germline, CDR1 LGHDT and CDR2 YNNKEL (reference sequence). The CDR3 spells CASSTQGKAFF. In DNA, the CDR3 is TGTGCCAGCAGCACACAGGGAAAAGCTTTCTTT.

The genes are TRBV2 and TRBJ1-2, with D perhaps matching TRBD1 (6 bases). The CDR3 contains 13 residues. V was cut by 5 bases and J by 3 bases, with 10 bases left in between. Germline CDR1 and CDR2: SNHLY and FYNNEI. CDR3 coding DNA: TGTGCCAGCAGTCAACAGGGCGACTATGGCTACACCTTC. Amino acid sequence: CASSQQGDYGYTF.

Concerning this clone: At one of its ends the junction is not consistent with the germline gene, which may arise from a read error. The chain is built from TRBV7-7 and TRBJ2-2, with D possibly matching TRBD2 (5 bases). CDR1 and CDR2 (germline): SSHAT, FNYEAQ (reference sequence). This CDR3 contains 15 residues. The CDR3 reads CASSLDTRGTGELFF. The DNA of the CDR3 is TGTGCTAGCAGCTTAGATACTAGAGGCACCGGGGAGCTGTTTTTT.

This chain uses TRBV28 with TRBJ1-4, with 7 bases aligning to TRBD1. Losses at the gene ends were 5 bases for V and 5 bases for J; bases not matched to a gene: 5. Germline V gene sequence: CDR1 MDHEN, CDR2 SYDVKM. The CDR3 is 14 residues long. The CDR3 region has the DNA TGTGCCAGCAGTCGGACAGGCTGGAATGAAAAACTGTTTTTT. Its translation: CASSRTGWNEKLFF.

The genes are TRBV6-6 and TRBJ2-6, with D possibly being TRBD2 (5 bases). CDR1 is MNHNY and CDR2 is SVGAGI in the germline V gene (reference sequence). The CDR3 has 16 residues. The V end lost 6 bases, the J end lost 4 bases, and 16 bases lay between the germline ends. The CDR3 is CASRNGNHGGANVLTF. The CDR3 coding sequence is TGTGCCAGCAGAAACGGGAACCACGGGGGGGCCAACGTCCTGACTTTC.

This sequence joins TRBV6-2 or TRBV6-3 and TRBJ2-1; TRBD2 aligns across 11 bases. Germline values: CDR1 MNHEY, CDR2 SVGEGT. The CDR3 has 17 residues. V shed 5 bases, J shed 3 bases, and the junction held 9 bases outside the gene matches. CDR3 in DNA: TGTGCCAGCAGTCCACCCGGGCTAGCGGGAGGCTACAATGAGCAGTTCTTC. This sequence encodes CASSPPGLAGGYNEQFF.

On this clone itself: One junction end does not reproduce the germline sequence, and a read error may be involved. The chain recombines TRBV27 with TRBJ2-1; 7 bases agree with TRBD2. The germline V gene encodes CDR1 MNHEY and CDR2 SMNVEV (reference sequence). CDR3 length: 16 residues. The CDR3 is CAGRPGGRSGYNEQFF. The CDR3 DNA follows: TGTGCCGGCAGACCGGGGGGACGGTCTGGTTACAATGAGCAGTTCTTC.

This clone was counted only a few times. The CDR3 is CASSIIGRNSNQPQHF. CDR3 nucleotide sequence: TGTGCCAGTAGTATTATTGGCAGAAACAGCAATCAGCCCCAGCATTTT. V gene TRBV19 combines with J gene TRBJ1-5, with D hard to call. Trimming took 3 bases from V and 1 from J, leaving 13 bases between them. CDR1 LNHDA and CDR2 SQIVND come from the germline V gene (reference sequence). The CDR3 sequence is 16 residues long. The whole variable domain, filled in from reference TRBV19 and TRBJ1-5, reads DGGITQSPKYLFRKEGQNVTLSCEQNLNHDAMYWYRQDPGQGLRLIYYSQIVNDFQKGDIAEGYSVSREKKESFPLTVTSAQKNPTAFYLCASSIIGRNSNQPQHFGDGTRLSIL.

The chain employs TRBV2 and TRBJ2-5, with 8 bases identical to TRBD2. Germline CDR1 reads SNHLY; CDR2 reads FYNNEI. The V segment lost 4 bases and the J segment 2 bases; nucleotides outside the gene matches: 6. The length of the CDR3 is 15 residues. The CDR3 nucleotides read TGTGCCAGCAGTGGAGGGACTAGGGGACAAGAGACCCAGTACTTC. Translated: CASSGGTRGQETQYF.

This rearrangement joins TRBV12-5 to TRBJ1-2; possibly TRBD1 for D (5 bases). Looked up from germline, CDR1 is LGHNT and CDR2 is FRNRAP. V gave up 2 bases and J gave up 6 bases, with 10 bases separating them. The length of the CDR3 is 13 residues. Here the CDR3 reads CASGLQGINGYTF. CDR3 bases: TGTGCTAGTGGTTTGCAGGGTATCAATGGCTACACCTTC. The full variable domain, completed using reference TRBV12-5 and TRBJ1-2, is DARVTQTPRHKVTEMGQEVTMRCQPILGHNTVFWYRQTMMQGLELLAYFRNRAPLDDSGMPKDRFSAEMPDATLATLKIQPSEPRDSAVYFCASGLQGINGYTFGSGTRLTVV.

The rearrangement uses TRBV19 and TRBJ2-3; 8 bases map to TRBD2. CDR1 and CDR2 from the germline V gene are LNHDA and SQIVND (reference sequence). This CDR3 is 19 amino acids long. J was trimmed by 4 bases and V by 5 bases; bases with no gene match: 20. CDR3 DNA sequence: TGTGCCAGTAGTTATCTGGGCGGGAGTGGAGCGGGAGCCCCAGATACGCAGTATTTT. It yields the protein CASSYLGGSGAGAPDTQYF.